The 25 T cell receptor beta chains in this list originate from one sample, sequenced in a study of CD8 T cells in Susac syndrome. A quantity of about 0.45 to 1 ug RNA underwent reverse transcription using random hexamers. MiXCR, run by TCRdb on the immunoSEQ multiplex PCR reads, gives a single entry per CDR3 protein. In the table there are about 140,000 distinct CDR3 sequences, over 85% of which are singletons. Sequenced sample: CD8+ T cells from PBMCs. These TCRs come from a human donor in good health.

V gene TRBV7-2 combines with J gene TRBJ2-3, with 12 bases identical to TRBD2. V lost 4 bases and J lost 5; bases outside the gene matches: 4. This CDR3 contains 15 residues. CDR1 is SGHTA, CDR2 FQGNSA, per germline. The CDR3 spells CASSWTSGNGDTQYF. The CDR3, as DNA: TGTGCCAGCAGCTGGACTAGCGGGAATGGAGATACGCAGTATTTT.

This clonotype was found once. The rearrangement joins TRBV29-1 to TRBJ2-4; 10 bases are shared with TRBD1. Germline-derived CDR1 and CDR2 are SQVTM and ANQGSEA. The CDR3 sequence is 15 residues long. V trimming: 6 bases; J trimming: 0 bases; junction bases outside the gene matches: 5. CDR3 sequence reads: CSVRDRGSAKNIQYF. CDR3 coding DNA: TGCAGCGTCCGGGACAGGGGATCAGCCAAAAACATTCAGTACTTC.

The chain joins TRBV11-2 to TRBJ2-7; 16 nucleotides line up with TRBD2. Per the germline V gene, CDR1 is SGHAT and CDR2 is FQNNGV. The CDR3 is made up of 16 amino acids. With 2 bases clipped from V and 7 bases from J, the junction kept 5 bases outside the gene matches. CDR3 in DNA: TGTGCCAGCAGCTTACCGGGACTAGCGGGAGGGTGGGAGCAGTACTTC. Its protein is CASSLPGLAGGWEQYF.

The chain recombines TRBV12-3 or TRBV12-4 with TRBJ2-3; 9 bases match TRBD1. This CDR3 spans 14 amino acids. V shed 1 base and J 8 bases; nucleotides not matched to a gene: 4. The CDR3 protein is CASSLEGTGITQYF. In DNA form, the CDR3 reads TGTGCCAGCAGTTTAGAGGGGACAGGGATTACGCAGTATTTT.

J is TRBJ2-3 and V is TRBV7-2; 11 bases map to TRBD2. The germline V gene encodes CDR1 SGHTA and CDR2 FQGNSA. The CDR3 spans 16 residues. The J segment lost 4 bases and the V segment lost 6 bases, leaving 9 bases of the junction unmatched. The CDR3 region is CASSSFLAGGPDTQYF. DNA of the CDR3: TGTGCCAGCAGTTCTTTCCTAGCGGGAGGCCCAGATACGCAGTATTTT.

The chain is built from TRBV27 and TRBJ2-7; D perhaps matches TRBD1 (6 bases). Trimming took off 0 bases at V and 6 bases at J, with 12 bases between the two ends. Germline V CDR1 and CDR2: MNHEY, SMNVEV (reference sequence). This CDR3 comprises 14 residues. The CDR3 nucleotides are TGTGCCAGCAGTTTATCGGCCTGGACAGTCGAGCAGTACTTC. Amino acids: CASSLSAWTVEQYF.

The chain employs TRBV7-9 and TRBJ2-1; D not resolved. Trimming removed 6 bases at V and 2 bases at J, with 17 bases between. This CDR3 is 16 amino acids long. Germline V gene lookup returns CDR1 SEHNR and CDR2 FQNEAQ (reference sequence). CDR3 residues: CASSPTPSQPYNEQFF. DNA for the CDR3: TGTGCCAGCAGTCCCACCCCCAGTCAACCCTACAATGAGCAGTTCTTC. The full variable domain, its missing parts supplied by reference TRBV7-9 and TRBJ2-1, is DTGVSQNPRHKITKRGQNVTFRCDPISEHNRLYWYRQTLGQGPEFLTYFQNEAQLEKSRLLSDRFSAERPKGSFSTLEIQRTEQGDSAMYLCASSPTPSQPYNEQFFGPGTRLTVL.

This CDR3 is CSVESDSSYEQYF. The CDR3 coding sequence is TGCAGCGTTGAATCGGACAGCTCCTACGAGCAGTACTTC. The chain links TRBV29-1 to TRBJ2-7; possible D gene TRBD1, 6 bases. The V gene's germline CDR1 is SQVTM and CDR2 ANQGSEA. The V end lost 2 bases, the J end lost 0 bases, and 8 bases lay between the germline ends. The CDR3 has 13 residues.

This clonotype was picked up a small number of times. The V call is TRBV27, the J call TRBJ2-6, with a possible D match to TRBD2 (5 bases). V was shortened by 3 bases and J by 0 bases, with 6 bases between the two germline ends. The germline gives CDR1 MNHEY, CDR2 SMNVEV (reference sequence). The CDR3 consists of 15 residues. CDR3 sequence reads: CASSFEGSGANVLTF. In DNA form, the CDR3 reads TGTGCCAGCAGTTTTGAGGGCTCTGGGGCCAACGTCCTGACTTTC.

The chain joins TRBV9 to TRBJ1-2; a weak D match, TRBD1 (5 bases). In germline, CDR1 is SGDLS, CDR2 YYNGEE. V dropped 7 bases and J dropped 8 bases, with 15 bases sitting between them. The CDR3 extends over 12 amino acids. CDR3 coding DNA: TGTGCCAGCCGGGGCGGACTGGGAGGCTACACCTTC. The encoded protein is CASRGGLGGYTF.

The chain carries TRBV7-9 and TRBJ1-1, with D perhaps TRBD1 (6 bases). V was clipped by 5 bases and J by 1 base, with 14 bases between them. CDR3 length: 15 amino acids. CDR1 and CDR2 (germline): SEHNR, FQNEAQ (reference sequence). The CDR3 bases are TGTGCCAGCAGCCTGGGTCTACAGGGGAACACTGAAGCTTTCTTT. Translation: CASSLGLQGNTEAFF. The variable domain in full, completed from reference TRBV7-9 and TRBJ1-1, reads DTGVSQNPRHKITKRGQNVTFRCDPISEHNRLYWYRQTLGQGPEFLTYFQNEAQLEKSRLLSDRFSAERPKGSFSTLEIQRTEQGDSAMYLCASSLGLQGNTEAFFGQGTRLTVV.

The chain carries TRBV18 and TRBJ2-3; 9 bases agree with TRBD2. The CDR3 extends over 18 amino acids. Germline-derived CDR1 and CDR2 are KGHSH and LQKENI. Germline trimming cut 3 bases from V and 5 bases from J; bases unmatched to any gene: 15. As DNA, the CDR3 is TGTGCCAGCTCACCCGTCGTTGGGCTAGCGGGATTTCAAGATACGCAGTATTTT. Amino acids: CASSPVVGLAGFQDTQYF.

This chain links TRBV7-2 with TRBJ1-2, with D hard to call. Trimming stripped 4 bases from V and 5 bases from J, with 8 bases between. Germline CDR1 is SGHTA and CDR2 is FQGNSA. CDR3 length equals 12 residues. The CDR3 loop reads CASSSGGYGYTF. The CDR3 DNA reads TGTGCCAGCAGCTCGGGAGGGTATGGCTACACCTTC.

The V call is TRBV27, the J call TRBJ1-2; D remains unclear. This CDR3 region has 14 residues. The V gene lost 5 bases and the J gene lost 2 bases, with 12 bases spanning the gap. Germline V gene data show CDR1 as MNHEY and CDR2 as SMNVEV (reference sequence). CDR3 DNA sequence: TGTGCCAGCAGTCCTCGAAGGGAGAACTATGGCTACACCTTC. This gives the protein CASSPRRENYGYTF.

In its sample, this clonotype was seen once. The chain recombines TRBV5-1 with TRBJ2-3, with 8 bases aligning to TRBD1. CDR3 length: 14 amino acids. J lost 4 bases, V lost 5 bases, and 6 bases had no gene match. Germline loops: CDR1 SGHRS, CDR2 YFSETQ. The CDR3 bases are TGCGCCAGCAGTTACGGACAGGGCCCAGATACGCAGTATTTT. It specifies CASSYGQGPDTQYF.

The chain has TRBV7-8 and TRBJ2-7, with D hard to call. This CDR3 has 15 residues. Germline CDR1 is SGHVS and CDR2 is FQNEAQ. Trimming cost V 5 bases and J 2 bases, with 16 bases left between them. CDR3: CASSPPGVEAYEQYF. CDR3 coding DNA: TGTGCCAGCAGCCCGCCTGGGGTAGAGGCCTACGAGCAGTACTTC. The full variable domain, completed using reference TRBV7-8 and TRBJ2-7, is GAGVSQSPRYKVAKRGQDVALRCDPISGHVSLFWYQQALGQGPEFLTYFQNEAQLDKSGLPSDRFFAERPEGSVSTLKIQRTQQEDSAVYLCASSPPGVEAYEQYFGPGTRLTVT.

The rearrangement joins TRBV29-1 to TRBJ2-7; 8 bases are a match to TRBD1. The CDR3 covers 14 residues. The V and J ends lost 1 base and 2 bases, in that order; junction bases with no gene match: 4. The germline gives CDR1 SQVTM, CDR2 ANQGSEA. The CDR3 reads CSVEVPGQAYEQYF. The CDR3 DNA is TGCAGCGTTGAAGTACCGGGACAGGCCTACGAGCAGTACTTC.

The chain uses TRBV3-1 and TRBJ2-1; unclear D gene. V was pared by 2 bases and J by 5 bases, with 7 bases between. This CDR3 is 13 amino acids long. Germline CDR1 LGHDT, CDR2 YNNKEL (reference sequence). The CDR3, as DNA: TGTGCCAGCAGCCAAACAGAGAACAATGAGCAGTTCTTC. This codes for CASSQTENNEQFF.

This sequence joins TRBV20-1 and TRBJ2-3, with 7 bases matching TRBD1. CDR3 size: 17 residues. The V gene end was trimmed by 6 bases and the J gene end by 2 bases; junction bases not matched to a gene: 17. Germline-derived CDR1 and CDR2 are DFQATT and SNEGSKA (reference sequence). The CDR3 sequence is CSARGGQAIDSTDTQYF. For the CDR3, the DNA is TGCAGTGCCAGGGGTGGACAGGCCATAGACTCCACAGATACGCAGTATTTT.

The CDR3: CASSEGETQYF. The DNA of the CDR3 is TGTGCCAGCAGTGAAGGAGAGACCCAGTACTTC. The V call is TRBV2, the J call TRBJ2-5; D is unresolved. V was pared by 1 base and J by 4 bases, with 1 base between. CDR3 length: 11 residues. CDR1 is SNHLY, CDR2 FYNNEI, per germline.

The chain uses TRBV5-6 and TRBJ2-3, with 11 bases fitting TRBD2. The CDR3 is 16 residues long. Unmatched junction bases numbered 6, after V lost 4 bases and J lost 2 bases. The V gene's germline CDR1 is SGHDT and CDR2 YYEEEE. The CDR3 loop reads CASSLTSGGSTDTQYF. The DNA of the CDR3 is TGTGCCAGCAGCCTTACTAGCGGGGGATCCACAGATACGCAGTATTTT.

This chain links TRBV29-1 with TRBJ2-1; D is uncertain. Trimming left V 4 bases short and J 3 bases short, with 13 bases between. The CDR3 has 14 residues. Looked up from germline, CDR1 is SQVTM and CDR2 is ANQGSEA. The CDR3 protein is CSVVPIGVYNEQFF. The CDR3 nucleotides read TGCAGCGTTGTACCCATTGGGGTCTACAATGAGCAGTTCTTC.

This clonotype was observed a few times. The V call is TRBV29-1, the J call TRBJ2-7; 12 bases line up with TRBD2. This CDR3 has 13 residues. Germline V gene sequence: CDR1 SQVTM, CDR2 ANQGSEA. V dropped 7 bases and J dropped 7; count of bases not matched to a gene: 8. DNA for the CDR3: TGCAGCGCTAGACTAGCGGGAGTTGGAGAGCAGTACTTC. This sequence encodes CSARLAGVGEQYF.

J is TRBJ1-2 and V is TRBV20-1; 8 positions agree with TRBD1. Germline V gene lookup returns CDR1 DFQATT and CDR2 SNEGSKA (reference sequence). This CDR3 is built from 12 residues. With 4 bases clipped from V and 8 bases from J, the junction kept 6 bases outside the gene matches. CDR3 amino acids: CSATGGALGYTF. The CDR3 DNA is TGCAGTGCTACAGGGGGCGCGTTGGGCTACACCTTC.

The rearrangement links TRBV24-1 to TRBJ2-2, with a possible D match to TRBD2 (5 bases). CDR3 length: 17 residues. V shed 1 base and J shed 0 bases, with 11 bases lying between them. The germline CDR1 and CDR2 sequences are KGHDR and SFDVKD. The CDR3 reads CATSDFPLAANTGELFF. The CDR3 DNA is TGTGCCACCAGTGATTTTCCGCTAGCAGCGAACACCGGGGAGCTGTTTTTT.